The 16 T cell receptor beta chains presented below share a single source sample, sequenced in a study of cytomegalovirus exposure and HLA in healthy donors. 60 Vbeta and 13 Jbeta primers were used in PCR. TCRdb's copy holds only in-frame clones and misses some; the assay was immunoSEQ multiplex PCR. Of some 150,000 clones listed, roughly four fifths are singletons. Sample: PBMCs. These receptor sequences come from a woman aged 45-59 years in good health and CMV-seronegative.

The chain couples TRBV5-4 to TRBJ2-3; D gene uncertain. The V and J ends lost 0 bases and 4 bases respectively, with 9 bases between them. The germline V gene encodes CDR1 SGHNT and CDR2 YYREEE (reference sequence). This CDR3 is built from 14 residues. The CDR3 sequence is CASSLEAFADTQYF. Here the CDR3 DNA reads TGTGCCAGCAGCTTGGAAGCGTTCGCAGATACGCAGTATTTT.

This chain connects TRBV9 to TRBJ1-2, with a tentative D call TRBD1 (5 bases). The CDR3 has 15 amino acids. The germline CDR1 and CDR2 sequences are SGDLS and YYNGEE. V lost 3 bases, J lost 8 bases, and 20 bases lay in between. CDR3 in amino acids: CASSDTGSLGGGYTF. The CDR3 DNA reads as TGTGCCAGCAGCGATACAGGATCCCTTGGTGGCGGCTACACCTTC.

J is TRBJ1-1 and V is TRBV10-3; D remains ambiguous. Trimming stripped 5 bases from V and 5 bases from J, with 18 bases between. Germline values: CDR1 ENHRY, CDR2 SYGVKD. The CDR3 runs to 15 residues. The DNA of the CDR3 is TGTGCCATCAGTCCTTTAGGAGGCCAAGGAACTGAAGCTTTCTTT. It is translated as CAISPLGGQGTEAFF.

This clone was seen a few times. This rearrangement joins TRBV7-2 to TRBJ1-1, with D possibly matching TRBD1 (6 bases). CDR1 is SGHTA and CDR2 is FQGNSA in the germline V gene. The CDR3 is made up of 13 amino acids. V was shortened by 2 bases and J by 3 bases, with 7 bases between the two germline ends. In nucleotides, the CDR3 is TGTGCCAGCAGCTTAAGGGGGTACACTGAAGCTTTCTTT. As protein: CASSLRGYTEAFF. The full variable domain, in which reference TRBV7-2 and TRBJ1-1 provide the parts outside the CDR3, is GAGVSQSPSNKVTEKGKDVELRCDPISGHTALYWYRQSLGQGLEFLIYFQGNSAPDKSGLPSDRFSAERTGGSVSTLTIQRTQQEDSAVYLCASSLRGYTEAFFGQGTRLTVV.

The V call is TRBV28, the J call TRBJ2-5; D is possibly TRBD2 (6 bases). The CDR3 length is 16 residues. CDR1 and CDR2 from the germline V gene are MDHEN and SYDVKM. Trimming removed 4 bases from V and 0 bases from J, with 15 bases in between. CDR3 bases: TGTGCCAGCAGTTCCCGCGGCGGGAAGTACCAAGAGACCCAGTACTTC. Its translation: CASSSRGGKYQETQYF.

This clone was seen just once. The J gene is TRBJ1-2, the V gene TRBV7-2; TRBD1 matches at 11 bases. The CDR3 loop spans 15 amino acids. J lost 4 bases, V lost 3 bases, and 4 bases had no gene match. Germline V CDR1 and CDR2: SGHTA, FQGNSA. This CDR3 is CASSLAGTGGYGYTF. The CDR3 nucleotides are TGTGCCAGCAGCTTGGCCGGGACAGGGGGCTATGGCTACACCTTC.

The chain couples TRBV19 to TRBJ1-2; 7 positions match TRBD1. This CDR3 has 15 residues. V gave up 3 bases and J gave up 6 bases; unmatched junction bases: 10. The germline CDR1 and CDR2 sequences are LNHDA and SQIVND (reference sequence). The CDR3 reads CASSIGRDSRHGYTF. The CDR3 coding sequence is TGTGCCAGTAGTATCGGGCGGGACAGCCGCCATGGCTACACCTTC.

This clone was picked up a small number of times. The CDR3 loop reads CASSLLTGSSTYGYTF. CDR3 in DNA: TGTGCCAGCAGCTTACTAACAGGGTCTAGTACCTATGGCTACACCTTC. V and J are TRBV7-8 and TRBJ1-2; tentative D call: TRBD1 (6 bases). V gave up 2 bases and J gave up 4 bases, with 17 bases separating them. The CDR3 contains 16 residues. Germline-derived CDR1 and CDR2 are SGHVS and FQNEAQ.

The chain has TRBV4-3 and TRBJ1-6, with a weak D call TRBD1 (5 bases). The CDR3 loop spans 14 amino acids. V shed 5 bases and J shed 5 bases, with 10 bases lying between them. CDR1 and CDR2 from the germline V gene are LGHNA and YSLEER. The CDR3 DNA is TGCGCCAGCAGCGGGGGGGAAAATAATTCACCCCTCCACTTT. This gives the protein CASSGGENNSPLHF.

This clone has just a few counts. The chain couples TRBV19 to TRBJ1-1; weak D call: TRBD1 (6 bases). This CDR3 is 15 amino acids long. CDR1 is LNHDA and CDR2 is SQIVND in the germline V gene (reference sequence). Trimming cost V 3 bases and J 1 base, with 12 bases left between them. The CDR3 nucleotides are TGTGCCAGTAGTATTGAGGACAGCCCGAACACTGAAGCTTTCTTT. This sequence encodes CASSIEDSPNTEAFF.

The chain couples TRBV6-5 to TRBJ2-2; 12 bases agree with TRBD1. Trimming took 2 bases from V and 7 from J; bases not matched to a gene: 5. CDR1 and CDR2 (germline): MNHEY, SVGAGI. This CDR3 spans 16 amino acids. CDR3 sequence: CASSYRGTGGNGELFF. CDR3 coding DNA: TGTGCCAGCAGTTACCGAGGGACAGGGGGCAACGGGGAGCTGTTTTTT.

This chain connects TRBV5-1 to TRBJ2-3; D might be TRBD1 (6 bases). V lost 4 bases, J lost 3 bases, and 15 bases lay in between. The CDR3 has 15 amino acids. Germline-derived CDR1 and CDR2 are SGHRS and YFSETQ. CDR3 region: CASSRSGQGTDTQYF. The DNA for the CDR3 is TGCGCCAGCAGCCGCTCGGGGCAGGGGACAGATACGCAGTATTTT.

The chain joins TRBV5-5 to TRBJ2-5; TRBD2 might be the D (6 bases). Germline V lookup: CDR1 SGHKS, CDR2 YYEKEE (reference sequence). The CDR3 has 14 residues. Trimming took 5 bases from V and 5 from J, leaving 16 bases between them. CDR3 DNA: TGTGCCAGCAGTCCCGGGACTGTGGGGGAGACCCAGTACTTC. Its protein is CASSPGTVGETQYF.

The rearrangement uses TRBV5-6 and TRBJ1-2; unclear D gene. V dropped 4 bases and J dropped 4 bases, with 17 bases sitting between them. Germline assignment: CDR1 SGHDT and CDR2 YYEEEE. The CDR3 is 15 residues long. This chain's CDR3 is CASSPVGGGTYGYTF. CDR3 sequence (DNA): TGTGCCAGCAGCCCCGTTGGAGGCGGAACCTATGGCTACACCTTC.

This rearrangement joins TRBV27 to TRBJ1-1; 9 nucleotides line up with TRBD1. The CDR3 covers 18 residues. The V gene's germline CDR1 is MNHEY and CDR2 SMNVEV (reference sequence). The trim removed 2 bases at V and 5 bases at J, leaving 15 bases unmatched. Here the CDR3 reads CASSLTSGQGRKRTEAFF. For the CDR3, the DNA is TGTGCCAGCAGTTTAACCTCCGGACAGGGGAGAAAACGAACTGAAGCTTTCTTT.

The chain combines TRBV7-3 with TRBJ1-1; TRBD1 agrees at 7 bases. CDR1 and CDR2 (germline): SGHTA, FQGTGA. This CDR3 spans 15 amino acids. The ends lost 4 bases at V and 1 base at J; junction bases unmatched: 6. CDR3 sequence reads: CASSSTGQPNTEAFF. CDR3 nucleotides: TGTGCCAGCAGCTCCACGGGACAGCCGAACACTGAAGCTTTCTTT.